The next 2 T cell receptor beta chains were all read from a single sample in a study of shared clonotypes between healthy human individuals. Naive CD8 isolation took CD45RO-negative cells positively selected for CCR7 and excluded terminally differentiated effector memory CD45RA+ cells. Method: immunoSEQ multiplex PCR; TCRdb's copy keeps in-frame clones and lacks some. This table holds about 1,900,000 clones, roughly 94% found once. The sample taken for sequencing was naive CD8+ T cells sorted from blood. These receptors came from a man aged 18 to 30 in good health.

The V gene is TRBV5-8, the J gene TRBJ2-7, with 7 positions matching TRBD1. Germline loops: CDR1 SGHTS, CDR2 YDEGEE. The CDR3 runs 16 residues. V trimming: 0 bases; J trimming: 4 bases; junction bases outside the gene matches: 10. In DNA form, the CDR3 reads TGTGCCAGCAGCTTGGGTCATGACAGGGAGATTTACGAGCAGTACTTC. Residues: CASSLGHDREIYEQYF.

V is TRBV5-1 and J is TRBJ2-7, with D hard to call. The CDR3 runs to 14 residues. The germline V gene has CDR1 SGHRS and CDR2 YFSETQ. Trimming removed 4 bases at V and 4 bases at J, with 15 bases between. The CDR3 reads CASSPGPGWYEQYF. Here the CDR3 DNA reads TGCGCCAGCAGCCCTGGCCCCGGCTGGTACGAGCAGTACTTC.